The clone carrying this TCR beta chain was counted between two and nine times. The data are from a study of blood T cell repertoires in COVID-19. Original processing notes: Estimation of nucleated cell counts relied on the amplification of reference gene primers. Profiled with immunoSEQ multiplex PCR; TCRdb holds only in-frame clones, not every one. Clone size and V and J calls were adopted from that table, with D and trimming inferred from the DNA. This sample has almost 55,000 clones, with roughly 84% found just once. The CDR3 is 17 residues long. Trimming took 7 bases from V and 2 from J; bases not matched to a gene: 14. CDR1 is MNHEY, CDR2 SMNVEV, per germline (reference sequence).

The TCR comes from a man aged 50 or older with active COVID-19. The gene calls are TRBV27 and TRBJ2-3, with 8 nucleotides matching TRBD1. The sequenced material came from peripheral blood. In DNA form, the CDR3 reads TGTGCCAGCACTTACAGACTTGCGACAGGGGTCACAGATACGCAGTATTTT. Amino acids: CASTYRLATGVTDTQYF.